Given below is one T cell receptor (beta chain) in context. Autoimmune disease history or systemic immunosuppression meant exclusion. Losses at the gene ends were 2 bases for V and 1 base for J; bases not matched to a gene: 2. The CDR3 has 14 amino acids. Germline CDR1 is SEHNR and CDR2 is FQNEAQ (reference sequence). This entry belongs to a study of OX40 agonist ivuxolimab in advanced cancers. Study-level background: Dose-escalation patients suffered from hepatocellular carcinoma, melanoma, renal cell or head and neck cancer.

Clones were sequenced by immunoSEQ multiplex PCR, and TCRdb holds only the in-frame ones, with some missing. Of 50,000 to 65,000 clones listed, around 90% are singletons. J is TRBJ2-7 and V is TRBV7-9; 7 nucleotides agree with TRBD1. The sequence came from an adult with an advanced solid tumor such as melanoma, head and neck, liver or kidney cancer. The starting material was CD4+ or CD8+ T cells sorted from blood, obtained in a trial of the OX40 agonist ivuxolimab. DNA of the CDR3: TGTGCCAGCAGCTTAACACAGGGGTCCTACGAGCAGTACTTC. Its translation is CASSLTQGSYEQYF.